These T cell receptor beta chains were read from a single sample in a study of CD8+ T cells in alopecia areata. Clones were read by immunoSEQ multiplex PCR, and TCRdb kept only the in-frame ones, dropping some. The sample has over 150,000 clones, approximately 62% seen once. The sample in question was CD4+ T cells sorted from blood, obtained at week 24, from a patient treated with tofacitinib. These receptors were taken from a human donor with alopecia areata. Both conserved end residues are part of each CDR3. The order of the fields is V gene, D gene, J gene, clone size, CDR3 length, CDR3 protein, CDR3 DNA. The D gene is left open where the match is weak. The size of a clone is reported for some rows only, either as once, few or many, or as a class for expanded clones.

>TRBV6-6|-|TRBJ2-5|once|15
CASSYSPSPLETQYF
TGTGCCAGCAGTTACAGTCCCAGTCCCTTGGAGACCCAGTACTTC
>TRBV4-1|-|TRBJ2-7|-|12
CASSQMAAEQYF
TGCGCCAGCAGCCAAATGGCCGCCGAGCAGTACTTC
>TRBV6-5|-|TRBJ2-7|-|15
CASSPRRQPPYEQYF
TGTGCCAGCAGCCCCCGGCGGCAACCCCCCTACGAGCAGTACTTC
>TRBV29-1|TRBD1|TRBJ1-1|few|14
CSVEIRGRGTEAFF
TGCAGCGTTGAAATCAGGGGGCGCGGCACTGAAGCTTTCTTT
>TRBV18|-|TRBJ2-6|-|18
CASSRLATERSGANVLTF
TGTGCCAGCTCACGATTGGCAACCGAACGCTCTGGGGCCAACGTCCTGACTTTC
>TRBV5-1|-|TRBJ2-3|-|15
CASNGAGTSTDTQYF
TGCGCCAGCAACGGGGCGGGGACCTCCACAGATACGCAGTATTTT
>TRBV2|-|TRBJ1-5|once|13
CASRGTLNQPQHF
TGTGCCAGCAGGGGTACTTTAAATCAGCCCCAGCATTTT
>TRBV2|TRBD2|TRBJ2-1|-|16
CASTPRGLAGLNEQFF
TGTGCCAGCACTCCCCGGGGTCTAGCGGGCCTCAATGAGCAGTTCTTC
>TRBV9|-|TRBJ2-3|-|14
CASRDPSSTDTQYF
TGTGCCAGCAGGGACCCCAGTAGCACAGATACGCAGTATTTT
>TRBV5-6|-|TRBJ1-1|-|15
CASSLGSLEGTEAFF
TGTGCCAGCAGCTTGGGGAGTCTGGAGGGCACTGAAGCTTTCTTT
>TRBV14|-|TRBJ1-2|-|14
CASSQDLGYGGYTF
TGTGCCAGCAGCCAAGATTTGGGGTATGGTGGCTACACCTTC
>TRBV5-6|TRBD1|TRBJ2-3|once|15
CASSLLQGVTDTQYF
TGTGCCAGCAGCTTGTTGCAGGGGGTGACAGATACGCAGTATTTT
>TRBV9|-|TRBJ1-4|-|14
CASTTDSRNEKLFF
TGTGCCAGCACCACAGACAGCCGCAATGAAAAACTGTTTTTT
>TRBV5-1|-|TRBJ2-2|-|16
CASSTGRVQSTGELFF
TGCGCCAGCAGCACGGGCAGGGTTCAAAGCACCGGGGAGCTGTTTTTT
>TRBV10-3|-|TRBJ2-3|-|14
CAISVVPSADTQYF
TGTGCCATCAGTGTTGTCCCTAGTGCAGATACGCAGTATTTT
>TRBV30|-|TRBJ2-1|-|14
CAWNGASMGGEQFF
TGTGCCTGGAACGGGGCTTCGATGGGGGGTGAGCAGTTCTTC
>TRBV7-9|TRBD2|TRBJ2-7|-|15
CASSTTSGGAYEQYF
TGTGCCAGCAGCACCACTAGCGGGGGGGCCTACGAGCAGTACTTC
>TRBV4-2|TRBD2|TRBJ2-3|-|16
CASSQDSSGGTDTQYF
TGTGCCAGCAGCCAAGATTCTAGCGGGGGGACAGATACGCAGTATTTT
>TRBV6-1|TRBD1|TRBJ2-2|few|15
CASANPGQGDGELFF
TGTGCCAGCGCCAACCCGGGACAGGGTGACGGGGAGCTGTTTTTT
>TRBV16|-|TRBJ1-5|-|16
CASSQYGSDSNQPQHF
TGTGCCAGCAGCCAATACGGGTCGGATAGCAATCAGCCCCAGCATTTT
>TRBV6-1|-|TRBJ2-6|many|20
CASSEKGDGERVSGANVLTF
TGTGCCAGCAGTGAAAAGGGGGACGGGGAAAGGGTATCTGGGGCCAACGTCCTGACTTTC
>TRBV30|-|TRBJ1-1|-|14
CALDAGAGYAEAFF
TGTGCCCTGGACGCTGGGGCGGGATACGCTGAAGCTTTCTTT
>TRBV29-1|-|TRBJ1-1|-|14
CSVAHRVMNTEAFF
TGCAGCGTTGCTCACAGGGTGATGAACACTGAAGCTTTCTTT
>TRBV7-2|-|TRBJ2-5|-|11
CASSLQETQYF
TGTGCCAGCAGCTTGCAAGAGACCCAGTACTTC
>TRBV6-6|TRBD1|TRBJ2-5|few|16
CASSYGQGGLGETQYF
TGTGCCAGCAGTTACGGACAGGGAGGTTTAGGAGAGACCCAGTACTTC
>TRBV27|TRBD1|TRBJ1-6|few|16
CASSLFIGTGTSPLHF
TGTGCCAGCAGTTTGTTTATAGGGACAGGAACTTCACCCCTCCACTTT
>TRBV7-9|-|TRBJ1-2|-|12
CASSLYRSGYTF
TGTGCCAGCAGCTTATATCGTAGTGGCTACACCTTC
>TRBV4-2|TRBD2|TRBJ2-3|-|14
CASSPGTTHNTQYF
TGTGCCAGCAGCCCAGGGACTACCCACAATACGCAGTATTTT
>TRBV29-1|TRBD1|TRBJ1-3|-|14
CSVGNRGTGNTIYF
TGCAGCGTGGGGAACAGGGGGACTGGAAACACCATATATTTT
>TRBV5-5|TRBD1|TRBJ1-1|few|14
CASSFGTGYAEAFF
TGTGCCAGCAGCTTTGGGACAGGGTATGCTGAAGCTTTCTTT
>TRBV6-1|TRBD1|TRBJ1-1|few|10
CASTDRGAFF
TGTGCCAGCACCGACAGGGGCGCTTTCTTT
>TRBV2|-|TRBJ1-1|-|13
CASKSGEETEAFF
TGTGCCAGCAAATCAGGGGAGGAGACTGAAGCTTTCTTT
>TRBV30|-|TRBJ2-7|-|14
CAWRTTGTTYEQYF
TGTGCCTGGAGAACCACAGGGACTACCTACGAGCAGTACTTC
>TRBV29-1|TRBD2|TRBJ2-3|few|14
CSVEFSGGLDTQYF
TGCAGCGTTGAATTTAGCGGGGGGTTAGATACGCAGTATTTT
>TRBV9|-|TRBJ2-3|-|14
CASSVDGASDTQYF
TGTGCCAGCAGCGTAGACGGGGCCTCAGATACGCAGTATTTT
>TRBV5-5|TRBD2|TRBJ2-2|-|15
CASSYTSAATGELFF
TGTGCCAGCAGCTATACTAGCGCGGCGACCGGGGAGCTGTTTTTT
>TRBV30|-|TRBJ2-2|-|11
CAVGAAGELFF
TGTGCAGTGGGGGCGGCCGGGGAGCTGTTTTTT
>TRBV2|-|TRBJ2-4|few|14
CASSEAPGQNIQYF
TGTGCCAGCAGTGAAGCCCCCGGGCAAAACATTCAGTACTTC
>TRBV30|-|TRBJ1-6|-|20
CAWTGRSNFLRSSYNSPLHF
TGTGCCTGGACTGGGAGATCCAACTTCCTCAGGAGCTCCTATAATTCACCCCTCCACTTT